Here is one TCR beta chain with its context. The data are from a study of blood T cell repertoires in COVID-19. Study overall: PBMCs, B-cell-depleted T cells, or T cells were the source of the cDNA or gDNA that made up the material.

Original handling: Amplifying reference gene primers gave estimates of nucleated cell counts. Profiling relied on immunoSEQ multiplex PCR, and the TCRdb table lists in-frame clones only, not all of them. V and J calls and clone size are given by that table; D and trimming were obtained from the DNA. The sample comprises around 190,000 clones, around 80% of which are singletons, and 13% rests with the top ten. CDR1 and CDR2 from the germline V gene are MGHRA and YSYEKL. The germline V and J ends were trimmed by 3 bases and 2 bases, with 7 bases remaining between them. This CDR3 spans 14 amino acids. This sequence was found in a human donor in a cohort sampled during active COVID-19. The V call is TRBV4-1, the J call TRBJ2-2; weak D call: TRBD1 (5 bases). Sequenced material: peripheral blood. For the CDR3, the DNA is TGCGCCAGCAGCCAGCGGACAAACACCGGGGAGCTGTTTTTT. Amino acids: CASSQRTNTGELFF.